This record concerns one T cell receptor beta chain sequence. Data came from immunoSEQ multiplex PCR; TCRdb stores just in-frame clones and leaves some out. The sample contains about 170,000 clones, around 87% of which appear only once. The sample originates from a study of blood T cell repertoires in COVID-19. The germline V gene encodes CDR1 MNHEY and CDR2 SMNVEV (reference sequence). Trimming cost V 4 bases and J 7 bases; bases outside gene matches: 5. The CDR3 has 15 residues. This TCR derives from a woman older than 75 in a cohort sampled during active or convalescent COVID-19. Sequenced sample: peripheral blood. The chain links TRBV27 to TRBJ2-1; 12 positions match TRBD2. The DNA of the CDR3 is TGTGCCAGCAGTTCGACTAGCGGGGGAACTAATGAGCAGTTCTTC. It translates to CASSSTSGGTNEQFF.